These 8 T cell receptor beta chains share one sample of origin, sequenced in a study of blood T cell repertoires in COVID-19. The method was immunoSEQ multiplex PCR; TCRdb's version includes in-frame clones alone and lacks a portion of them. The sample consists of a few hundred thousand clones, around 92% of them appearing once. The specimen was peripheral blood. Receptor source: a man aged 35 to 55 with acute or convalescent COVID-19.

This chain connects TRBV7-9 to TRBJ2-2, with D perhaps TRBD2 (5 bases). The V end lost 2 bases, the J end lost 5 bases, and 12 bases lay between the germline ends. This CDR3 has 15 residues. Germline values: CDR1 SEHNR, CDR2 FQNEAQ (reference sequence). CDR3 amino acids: CASSLLSRDTGELFF. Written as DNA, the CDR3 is TGTGCCAGCAGCTTATTATCCCGGGATACCGGGGAGCTGTTTTTT. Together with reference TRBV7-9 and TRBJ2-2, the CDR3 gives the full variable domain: DTGVSQNPRHKITKRGQNVTFRCDPISEHNRLYWYRQTLGQGPEFLTYFQNEAQLEKSRLLSDRFSAERPKGSFSTLEIQRTEQGDSAMYLCASSLLSRDTGELFFGEGSRLTVL.

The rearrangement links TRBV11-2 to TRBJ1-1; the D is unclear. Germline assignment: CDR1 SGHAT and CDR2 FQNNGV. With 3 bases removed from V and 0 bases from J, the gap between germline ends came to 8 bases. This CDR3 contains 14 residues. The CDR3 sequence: CASSFRGLNTEAFF. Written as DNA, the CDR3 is TGTGCCAGCAGCTTTCGGGGTCTGAACACTGAAGCTTTCTTT.

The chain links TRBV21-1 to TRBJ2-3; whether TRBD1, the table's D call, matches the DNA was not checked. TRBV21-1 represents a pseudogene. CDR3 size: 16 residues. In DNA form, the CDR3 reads TGTGCCAGCAGCAAAGCGGGGACAGGGTTCGCAGATACGCAGTATTTT. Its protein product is CASSKAGTGFADTQYF.

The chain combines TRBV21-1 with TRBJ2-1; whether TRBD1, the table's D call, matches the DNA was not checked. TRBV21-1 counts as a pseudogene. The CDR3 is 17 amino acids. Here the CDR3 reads CASSTMLQGEGCNEQFF. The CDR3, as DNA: TGTGCCAGCAGCACGATGCTACAGGGGGAAGGATGCAATGAGCAGTTCTTC.

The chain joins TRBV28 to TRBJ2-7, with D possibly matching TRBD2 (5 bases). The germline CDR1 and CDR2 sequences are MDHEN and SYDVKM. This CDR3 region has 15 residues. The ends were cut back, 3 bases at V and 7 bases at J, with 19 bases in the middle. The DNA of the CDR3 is TGTGCCAGCAGTTTGATCGGGATTGTCTTGGGGGAGCAGTACTTC. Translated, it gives CASSLIGIVLGEQYF.

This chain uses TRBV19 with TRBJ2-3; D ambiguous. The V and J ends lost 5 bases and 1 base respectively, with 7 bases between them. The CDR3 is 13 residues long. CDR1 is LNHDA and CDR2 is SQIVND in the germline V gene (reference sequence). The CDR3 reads CASSLRRTDTQYF. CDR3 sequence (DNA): TGTGCCAGTAGTCTCAGGCGCACAGATACGCAGTATTTT.

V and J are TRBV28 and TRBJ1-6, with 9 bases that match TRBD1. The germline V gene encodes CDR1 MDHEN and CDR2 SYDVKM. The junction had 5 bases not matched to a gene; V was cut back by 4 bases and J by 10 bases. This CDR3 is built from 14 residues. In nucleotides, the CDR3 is TGTGCCAGCAGTTCCGGGACAGGGATGTCACCCCTCCACTTT. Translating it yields CASSSGTGMSPLHF. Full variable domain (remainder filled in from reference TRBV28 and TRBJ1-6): DVKVTQSSRYLVKRTGEKVFLECVQDMDHENMFWYRQDPGLGLRLIYFSYDVKMKEKGDIPEGYSVSREKKERFSLILESASTNQTSMYLCASSSGTGMSPLHFGNGTRLTVT.

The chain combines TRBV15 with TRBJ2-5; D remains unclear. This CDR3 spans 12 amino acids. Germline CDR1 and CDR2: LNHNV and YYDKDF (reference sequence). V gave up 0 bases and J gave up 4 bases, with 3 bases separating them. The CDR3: CATSRDRETQYF. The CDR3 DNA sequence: TGTGCCACCAGCAGAGATCGAGAGACCCAGTACTTC. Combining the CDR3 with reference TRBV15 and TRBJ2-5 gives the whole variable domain DAMVIQNPRYQVTQFGKPVTLSCSQTLNHNVMYWYQQKSSQAPKLLFHYYDKDFNNEADTPDNFQSRRPNTSFCFLDIRSPGLGDTAMYLCATSRDRETQYFGPGTRLLVL.